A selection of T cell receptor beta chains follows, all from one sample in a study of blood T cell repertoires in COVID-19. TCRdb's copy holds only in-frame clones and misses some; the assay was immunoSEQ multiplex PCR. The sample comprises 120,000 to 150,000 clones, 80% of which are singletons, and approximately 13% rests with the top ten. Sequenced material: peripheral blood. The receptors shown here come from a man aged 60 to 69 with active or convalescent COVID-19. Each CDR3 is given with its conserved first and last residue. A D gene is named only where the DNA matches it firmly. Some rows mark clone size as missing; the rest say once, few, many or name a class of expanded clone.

CDR3nt: TGTGCCAGCAGCGCGGGCCTTAGCGCAGATACGCAGTATTTT
CDR3aa: CASSAGLSADTQYF
j_gene: TRBJ2-3
abundance: -
d_gene: -
v_gene: TRBV9

CDR3nt: TGTGCCAGCAGCTTAGCGCGGCTAGCAGGCCATGAGCAGTTCTTC
CDR3aa: CASSLARLAGHEQFF
j_gene: TRBJ2-1
abundance: -
d_gene: -
v_gene: TRBV7-8

CDR3nt: TGTGCCAGCGAGCGGTGGGGGAACACTGAAGCTTTCTTT
CDR3aa: CASERWGNTEAFF
j_gene: TRBJ1-1
abundance: -
d_gene: -
v_gene: TRBV5-5

CDR3nt: TGTGCCAGCAGCGTCCCTTTACAGGGATTGGAAGAGACCCAGTACTTC
CDR3aa: CASSVPLQGLEETQYF
j_gene: TRBJ2-5
abundance: -
d_gene: -
v_gene: TRBV9

CDR3nt: TGTGCCAGCAGTGAAGCTCTTGAGGGCAATGAGCAGTTCTTC
CDR3aa: CASSEALEGNEQFF
j_gene: TRBJ2-1
abundance: -
d_gene: -
v_gene: TRBV2

CDR3nt: TGTGCCAGCAGTGATCCAACAACTAATGAAAAACTGTTTTTT
CDR3aa: CASSDPTTNEKLFF
j_gene: TRBJ1-4
abundance: -
d_gene: -
v_gene: TRBV6-1

CDR3nt: TGTGCCAGCCATCCGGGACTAGCGGGAGGGGAGAAAGACAATGAGCAGTTCTTC
CDR3aa: CASHPGLAGGEKDNEQFF
j_gene: TRBJ2-1
abundance: -
d_gene: TRBD2
v_gene: TRBV27

CDR3nt: TGCGCCAGCAGCTTCTTCGACAGGGATTTCCCCTATGGCTACACCTTC
CDR3aa: CASSFFDRDFPYGYTF
j_gene: TRBJ1-2
abundance: -
d_gene: TRBD1
v_gene: TRBV5-1

CDR3nt: TGTGCCAGCTCACCACCGTGGACAGCAACTAATGAAAAACTGTTTTTT
CDR3aa: CASSPPWTATNEKLFF
j_gene: TRBJ1-4
abundance: few
d_gene: -
v_gene: TRBV18

CDR3nt: TGTGCCTTAAGCTCAGGGGCCGGCACTGAAGCTTTCTTT
CDR3aa: CALSSGAGTEAFF
j_gene: TRBJ1-1
abundance: few
d_gene: -
v_gene: TRBV30

CDR3nt: TGTGCCAGCAGCCTTGGGAGCTCTGGAAACACCATATATTTT
CDR3aa: CASSLGSSGNTIYF
j_gene: TRBJ1-3
abundance: -
d_gene: -
v_gene: TRBV3-1/TRBV3-2

CDR3nt: TGTGCCAGCAGTGAGGACAGGGACGATGAGCAGTTCTTC
CDR3aa: CASSEDRDDEQFF
j_gene: TRBJ2-1
abundance: -
d_gene: TRBD1
v_gene: TRBV2

CDR3nt: TGTGCCACCTCTCTAGGAGATACGCAGTATTTT
CDR3aa: CATSLGDTQYF
j_gene: TRBJ2-3
abundance: -
d_gene: -
v_gene: TRBV10-3

CDR3nt: TGTGCCAGCAGCTTGCAGGGATCGAACACTGAAGCTTTCTTT
CDR3aa: CASSLQGSNTEAFF
j_gene: TRBJ1-1
abundance: -
d_gene: -
v_gene: TRBV5-5

CDR3nt: TGTGCCAGCAGCTTAGTGACCGGACTTATCAATGAGCAGTTCTTC
CDR3aa: CASSLVTGLINEQFF
j_gene: TRBJ2-1
abundance: many
d_gene: -
v_gene: TRBV11-2

CDR3nt: TGTGCCACCGCTATGACATACGCGAACACCGGGGAGCTGTTTTTT
CDR3aa: CATAMTYANTGELFF
j_gene: TRBJ2-2
abundance: -
d_gene: -
v_gene: TRBV24-1

CDR3nt: TGTGCCAGCTCACCATCTGGGACAGGGTGGACCTACGAGCAGTACTTC
CDR3aa: CASSPSGTGWTYEQYF
j_gene: TRBJ2-7
abundance: -
d_gene: TRBD1
v_gene: TRBV18

CDR3nt: TGTGCCAGCAGAGACGACAGAAATAACTATGGCTACACCTTC
CDR3aa: CASRDDRNNYGYTF
j_gene: TRBJ1-2
abundance: few
d_gene: -
v_gene: TRBV2

CDR3nt: TGTGCCAGCAGCCAATCGAACCCGAGGACTGAAGCTTTCTTT
CDR3aa: CASSQSNPRTEAFF
j_gene: TRBJ1-1
abundance: -
d_gene: -
v_gene: TRBV16

CDR3nt: TGTGCCAGCAGCCCCCGGGGACAGCGCCAAGAGACCCAGTACTTC
CDR3aa: CASSPRGQRQETQYF
j_gene: TRBJ2-5
abundance: -
d_gene: TRBD1
v_gene: TRBV13

CDR3nt: TGTGCCAGCAGCATAAGGCCGGGAAGGACTTTCTTT
CDR3aa: CASSIRPGRTFF
j_gene: TRBJ1-1
abundance: -
d_gene: -
v_gene: TRBV21-1

CDR3nt: TGTGCCAGTAGTATTAGGCTAGCAGAACTCTACGAGCAGTACTTC
CDR3aa: CASSIRLAELYEQYF
j_gene: TRBJ2-7
abundance: -
d_gene: -
v_gene: TRBV19

CDR3nt: TGCGCCAGCAGCTTGGTGGACAGGGAATACGGCTACACCTTC
CDR3aa: CASSLVDREYGYTF
j_gene: TRBJ1-2
abundance: few
d_gene: TRBD1
v_gene: TRBV5-1

CDR3nt: TGCGCCAGCAGCCAAGGGGACAGGGGTTCCTACGAGCAGTACTTC
CDR3aa: CASSQGDRGSYEQYF
j_gene: TRBJ2-7
abundance: -
d_gene: TRBD1
v_gene: TRBV4-3

CDR3nt: TGTGCCAGCAGCCCCGGGACTAGCGGGGGCGAGCAGTACTTC
CDR3aa: CASSPGTSGGEQYF
j_gene: TRBJ2-7
abundance: -
d_gene: TRBD2
v_gene: TRBV11-2

CDR3nt: TGTGCCAGCACCAAGGGACAGGGGCGCTTATCCCTCCACTTT
CDR3aa: CASTKGQGRLSLHF
j_gene: TRBJ1-6
abundance: -
d_gene: TRBD1
v_gene: TRBV7-2

CDR3nt: TGTGCCAGCAGCCAAGGGGCGGGGGCCTCCGTAAGGGCCCTCCACTTT
CDR3aa: CASSQGAGASVRALHF
j_gene: TRBJ1-6
abundance: -
d_gene: -
v_gene: TRBV3-1/TRBV3-2

CDR3nt: TGTGCCAGCAGCTTCCGGACAGGGGGCTTGGGAAAAGAGACCCAGTACTTC
CDR3aa: CASSFRTGGLGKETQYF
j_gene: TRBJ2-5
abundance: -
d_gene: TRBD1
v_gene: TRBV5-8

CDR3nt: TGCAGCGTTGGAGGGGGAAGGGCCGGGGAGCTGTTTTTT
CDR3aa: CSVGGGRAGELFF
j_gene: TRBJ2-2
abundance: -
d_gene: -
v_gene: TRBV29-1

CDR3nt: TGTGCCAGCAGCGTAGAACAGGGGGGCGAGACCCAGTACTTC
CDR3aa: CASSVEQGGETQYF
j_gene: TRBJ2-5
abundance: -
d_gene: TRBD1
v_gene: TRBV9

CDR3nt: TGTGCCATCAGTGAGTCGGACAGGGAGGCTTTCTTT
CDR3aa: CAISESDREAFF
j_gene: TRBJ1-1
abundance: -
d_gene: TRBD1
v_gene: TRBV10-3

CDR3nt: TGTGCCAGCAGCCCCCGAAGGTCAGGGAACTCCGGGGAGCTGTTTTTT
CDR3aa: CASSPRRSGNSGELFF
j_gene: TRBJ2-2
abundance: -
d_gene: -
v_gene: TRBV7-9

CDR3nt: TGTGCCAGCAGTGAAATCCCGTACGAGCAGTACTTC
CDR3aa: CASSEIPYEQYF
j_gene: TRBJ2-7
abundance: -
d_gene: -
v_gene: TRBV2

CDR3nt: TGTGCCAGCAGCGTAGACCCGGGTGGCTACACCTTC
CDR3aa: CASSVDPGGYTF
j_gene: TRBJ1-2
abundance: -
d_gene: -
v_gene: TRBV9

CDR3nt: TGTGCCAGTAGTATTCGGGGAGGCGGGGAGCTGTTTTTT
CDR3aa: CASSIRGGGELFF
j_gene: TRBJ2-2
abundance: -
d_gene: -
v_gene: TRBV19

CDR3nt: TGTGCCAGCAGTTACTATCTAGCGGGGGGCAATGAGCAGTTCTTC
CDR3aa: CASSYYLAGGNEQFF
j_gene: TRBJ2-1
abundance: -
d_gene: TRBD2
v_gene: TRBV6-5

CDR3nt: TGTGCCAGTCTACAGGGTGCCGGCTACACCTTC
CDR3aa: CASLQGAGYTF
j_gene: TRBJ1-2
abundance: -
d_gene: -
v_gene: TRBV28

CDR3nt: TGTGCCAGCCGTATGCGGGGGGGGAATAGCAATCAGCCCCAGCATTTT
CDR3aa: CASRMRGGNSNQPQHF
j_gene: TRBJ1-5
abundance: -
d_gene: -
v_gene: TRBV2

CDR3nt: TGTGCCAGCAATCCTCGCGAGGGAACAGTGAGGTCCTTC
CDR3aa: CASNPREGTVRSF
j_gene: TRBJ1-2
abundance: -
d_gene: -
v_gene: TRBV6-5

CDR3nt: TGTGCCAGCAGCCCCTCCGGGACAGGTGAAGGGCCCCAGCATTTT
CDR3aa: CASSPSGTGEGPQHF
j_gene: TRBJ1-5
abundance: once
d_gene: TRBD1
v_gene: TRBV7-9

CDR3nt: TGTGCCAGCAGCTTGAACAGGGCCAGGCCTGGGGCCAACGTCCTGACTTTC
CDR3aa: CASSLNRARPGANVLTF
j_gene: TRBJ2-6
abundance: few
d_gene: -
v_gene: TRBV5-4

CDR3nt: TGTGCCAGCAGTTGGCGGAGGGGCGAGCAGTACTTC
CDR3aa: CASSWRRGEQYF
j_gene: TRBJ2-7
abundance: -
d_gene: -
v_gene: TRBV28

CDR3nt: TGTGCCATCAGTGAGTCCGGGACAGACAATCAGCCCCAGCATTTT
CDR3aa: CAISESGTDNQPQHF
j_gene: TRBJ1-5
abundance: -
d_gene: TRBD1
v_gene: TRBV10-3

CDR3nt: TGTGCCAGCAGCTTATTAGGAGGGAGCACAGATACGCAGTATTTT
CDR3aa: CASSLLGGSTDTQYF
j_gene: TRBJ2-3
abundance: -
d_gene: -
v_gene: TRBV7-2

CDR3nt: TGTGCCAGCAGCTCTTATTCCGCCGGGACAGGGATCGAAAAACTGTTTTTT
CDR3aa: CASSSYSAGTGIEKLFF
j_gene: TRBJ1-4
abundance: -
d_gene: TRBD1
v_gene: TRBV5-8

CDR3nt: TGTGCCAGTAGGACACGGGAGAGTGCAGATACGCAGTATTTT
CDR3aa: CASRTRESADTQYF
j_gene: TRBJ2-3
abundance: once
d_gene: -
v_gene: TRBV19

CDR3nt: TGTGCCAGCAGCTTAGCGCAGGGGACGGGGAAGCCCCAGCATTTT
CDR3aa: CASSLAQGTGKPQHF
j_gene: TRBJ1-5
abundance: -
d_gene: -
v_gene: TRBV7-2

CDR3nt: TGTGCCAGCCAGCGGGAGGGCTCCTACAATGAGCAGTTCTTC
CDR3aa: CASQREGSYNEQFF
j_gene: TRBJ2-1
abundance: -
d_gene: TRBD2
v_gene: TRBV6-5

CDR3nt: TGTGCCAGCAGCGTTAGCGGGAGCGGGGACGAGCAGTACTTC
CDR3aa: CASSVSGSGDEQYF
j_gene: TRBJ2-7
abundance: -
d_gene: TRBD2
v_gene: TRBV9

CDR3nt: TGTGCCAGCAGCCAACCGGGACTGACGAACACCGGGGAGCTGTTTTTT
CDR3aa: CASSQPGLTNTGELFF
j_gene: TRBJ2-2
abundance: once
d_gene: -
v_gene: TRBV4-2

CDR3nt: TGTGCCAGCAGCTTGCCAGGGAACGAGCAGTACTTC
CDR3aa: CASSLPGNEQYF
j_gene: TRBJ2-7
abundance: -
d_gene: -
v_gene: TRBV5-6

CDR3nt: TGTGCCAGCACCGATCCGGGACATAACGAGCAGTACTTC
CDR3aa: CASTDPGHNEQYF
j_gene: TRBJ2-7
abundance: -
d_gene: -
v_gene: TRBV28